Shown below are 23 T cell receptor beta chains from a single sample sequenced in a study of blood T cell repertoires in COVID-19. Profiled with immunoSEQ multiplex PCR; TCRdb holds only in-frame clones, not every one. The repertoire holds over 250,000 clones, with approximately 85% as singletons. The sequencing sample was made of peripheral blood. The receptors were sampled from a woman in her seventies with acute or convalescent COVID-19.

The V call is TRBV19, the J call TRBJ1-1; weak D call: TRBD1 (5 bases). The germline V gene has CDR1 LNHDA and CDR2 SQIVND (reference sequence). The CDR3 length is 14 residues. Trimming pared 4 bases from V and 3 bases from J, leaving 12 bases between. The CDR3 reads CASSTGQFYTEAFF. The CDR3 coding sequence is TGTGCCAGTAGTACAGGACAATTCTACACTGAAGCTTTCTTT.

The chain combines TRBV6-5 with TRBJ1-6, with TRBD1 identical over 11 bases. The CDR3 extends over 15 amino acids. Losses at the gene ends were 6 bases for V and 12 bases for J; bases not matched to a gene: 10. In germline, CDR1 is MNHEY, CDR2 SVGAGI. The CDR3 sequence: CASSLPGQGVLPLHF. The CDR3 nucleotides are TGTGCCAGCAGCCTACCGGGACAGGGGGTTCTACCCCTCCACTTT.

The chain recombines TRBV7-6 with TRBJ2-5; a weak D match, TRBD2 (5 bases). The length of the CDR3 is 16 residues. V dropped 5 bases and J dropped 2 bases, with 18 bases sitting between them. Germline CDR1 SGHVS, CDR2 FNYEAQ. In DNA, the CDR3 is TGTGCCAGCAGCCCCCATGGCGGGTCTACACAAGAGACCCAGTACTTC. Protein sequence: CASSPHGGSTQETQYF.

CDR3 sequence: CSAYGWTEAFF. CDR3 coding DNA: TGCAGTGCTTACGGGTGGACTGAAGCTTTCTTT. This chain connects TRBV20-1 to TRBJ1-1, with D unresolved. V lost 5 bases and J lost 5, with 9 bases in between. This CDR3 has 11 residues. Germline CDR1 is DFQATT and CDR2 is SNEGSKA (reference sequence).

The chain joins TRBV18 to TRBJ2-1, with D maybe TRBD1 (5 bases). The V end was cut by 3 bases, the J end by 3 bases, with 18 bases between. Germline V gene lookup returns CDR1 KGHSH and CDR2 LQKENI. CDR3 size: 17 residues. CDR3 residues: CASSPRGQGRNYNEQFF. Here the CDR3 DNA reads TGTGCCAGCTCACCTAGGGGCCAGGGAAGGAACTACAATGAGCAGTTCTTC.

The J gene is TRBJ2-7, the V gene TRBV5-6, with D possibly TRBD1 on 5 matching bases. V was trimmed by 3 bases and J by 2 bases, leaving 12 bases between them. Germline CDR1 reads SGHDT; CDR2 reads YYEEEE. The length of the CDR3 is 14 residues. The CDR3 sequence is CASSYTGSPYEQYF. The CDR3 nucleotides are TGTGCCAGCAGCTACACAGGAAGCCCCTACGAGCAGTACTTC.

The chain is built from TRBV24-1 and TRBJ1-5; a weak D match, TRBD1 (6 bases). Germline V gene sequence: CDR1 KGHDR, CDR2 SFDVKD. This CDR3 comprises 13 residues. V shed 11 bases and J shed 5 bases, with 15 bases lying between them. DNA of the CDR3: TGTGCCATTTCCAGGGGACGGGATCAGCCCCAGCATTTT. This codes for CAISRGRDQPQHF.

V and J are TRBV2 and TRBJ2-2; 8 nucleotides line up with TRBD2. Germline lookup yields CDR1 SNHLY and CDR2 FYNNEI. With V trimmed by 7 bases and J by 5 bases, 6 bases remained unmatched. CDR3 length: 14 amino acids. The CDR3 sequence: CASNTGGTTGELFF. For the CDR3, the DNA is TGTGCCAGCAACACGGGGGGGACGACCGGGGAGCTGTTTTTT.

This chain links TRBV15 with TRBJ1-1; D unresolved. The germline gives CDR1 LNHNV, CDR2 YYDKDF (reference sequence). V lost 6 bases and J 6 bases, leaving 14 bases between the germline ends. This CDR3 region has 13 residues. CDR3 sequence reads: CATSFYPGAEAFF. In DNA, the CDR3 is TGTGCCACCAGTTTTTACCCAGGCGCTGAAGCTTTCTTT.

This sequence joins TRBV3-1 (or the pseudogene TRBV3-2) and TRBJ2-2, with TRBD2 identical over 7 bases. V dropped 1 base and J dropped 6; count of bases not matched to a gene: 11. The CDR3 extends over 17 amino acids. The germline CDR1 and CDR2 sequences are LGHDT and YNNKEL (reference sequence). The chain's CDR3 is CASSQAVRLALSGELFF. CDR3 coding DNA: TGTGCCAGCAGCCAAGCCGTTCGACTAGCCCTCTCCGGGGAGCTGTTTTTT.

The CDR3 region has the DNA TGTGCCAGTAGTAACCAGAAGCGGCAGCCCCAGCATTTT. Translation gives CASSNQKRQPQHF. The rearrangement uses TRBV19 and TRBJ1-5; no clear D. V lost 4 bases and J 7 bases, leaving 11 bases between the germline ends. The CDR3 has 13 residues. The germline V gene has CDR1 LNHDA and CDR2 SQIVND (reference sequence).

This clone was seen only once. The chain links TRBV5-1 to TRBJ2-1; D gene ambiguous. Looked up from germline, CDR1 is SGHRS and CDR2 is YFSETQ. The CDR3 is 14 amino acids. V was pared by 0 bases and J by 9 bases, with 13 bases between. The CDR3: CASSLVQFAREQFF. CDR3 bases: TGCGCCAGCAGCTTGGTCCAGTTTGCCCGTGAGCAGTTCTTC.

The CDR3 DNA follows: TGCGCCAGCAGCCCGGGACTCACGGAAAGAGGAGATACGCAGTATTTT. Protein sequence: CASSPGLTERGDTQYF. The chain links TRBV5-1 to TRBJ2-3; perhaps TRBD2 as D (6 bases). Germline CDR1 SGHRS, CDR2 YFSETQ. The CDR3 totals 16 residues. V lost 4 bases and J lost 5, with 20 bases in between.

The chain employs TRBV6-5 and TRBJ2-3; D not certain. CDR3 size: 15 residues. Germline values: CDR1 MNHEY, CDR2 SVGAGI. V lost 7 bases and J lost 0, with 14 bases in between. The CDR3 sequence: CASTNSQASTDTQYF. In DNA form, the CDR3 reads TGTGCCAGCACCAACTCCCAGGCTAGCACAGATACGCAGTATTTT.

The CDR3 protein is CASSLDSGRGSIYGYTF. CDR3 sequence (DNA): TGTGCCAGCAGCTTGGATTCTGGTCGGGGGTCCATCTATGGCTACACCTTC. This rearrangement joins TRBV5-5 to TRBJ1-2; the D gene is possibly TRBD1 (5 bases). The CDR3 covers 17 residues. Germline-derived CDR1 and CDR2 are SGHKS and YYEKEE (reference sequence). V lost 0 bases to trimming and J lost 4 bases, with 19 bases between them.

This rearrangement joins TRBV5-1 to TRBJ1-2, with 12 bases that match TRBD1. The junction had 3 bases not matched to a gene; V was cut back by 4 bases and J by 2 bases. The germline V gene encodes CDR1 SGHRS and CDR2 YFSETQ. CDR3 length: 15 amino acids. The CDR3 DNA follows: TGCGCCAGCAGCCAGGGACAGGGGGCAAACTATGGCTACACCTTC. It encodes CASSQGQGANYGYTF.

This chain links TRBV7-2 with TRBJ1-4, with D tentatively TRBD1 (5 bases). The ends were cut back, 6 bases at V and 8 bases at J, with 16 bases in the middle. This CDR3 has 14 amino acids. Germline CDR1 is SGHTA and CDR2 is FQGNSA. The chain's CDR3 is CASRGGVSREKLFF. CDR3 coding DNA: TGTGCCAGCAGGGGAGGGGTCAGCCGGGAAAAACTGTTTTTT.

V gene TRBV7-6 combines with J gene TRBJ2-7; perhaps TRBD1 as D (6 bases). V lost 4 bases to trimming and J lost 2 bases, with 15 bases between them. The CDR3 totals 15 residues. Germline-derived CDR1 and CDR2 are SGHVS and FNYEAQ. For the CDR3, the DNA is TGTGCCAGCAGCTCTCTGAGGGACAACGCCTACGAGCAGTACTTC. This sequence encodes CASSSLRDNAYEQYF.

The rearrangement links TRBV12-3 or TRBV12-4 to TRBJ1-1; the D gene is possibly TRBD1 (6 bases). The CDR3 is made up of 13 amino acids. Trimming took 6 bases from V and 3 from J, leaving 11 bases between them. This CDR3 reads CASSEGVYTEAFF. Written as DNA, the CDR3 is TGTGCCAGCAGCGAGGGGGTTTACACTGAAGCTTTCTTT.

This chain uses TRBV19 with TRBJ2-5; D might be TRBD1 (6 bases). The CDR3 is 14 residues long. Germline values: CDR1 LNHDA, CDR2 SQIVND (reference sequence). Deletions cut 6 bases from V and 0 bases from J, with 11 bases between. The CDR3 here is CASRQGVYQETQYF. DNA for the CDR3: TGTGCCAGTAGACAGGGTGTGTACCAAGAGACCCAGTACTTC. The entire variable domain, with the rest obtained from reference TRBV19 and TRBJ2-5, is as follows: DGGITQSPKYLFRKEGQNVTLSCEQNLNHDAMYWYRQDPGQGLRLIYYSQIVNDFQKGDIAEGYSVSREKKESFPLTVTSAQKNPTAFYLCASRQGVYQETQYFGPGTRLLVL.

This clone was seen once. V and J are TRBV14 and TRBJ2-5; a possible D gene is TRBD2 (5 bases). With 5 bases removed from V and 8 bases from J, the gap between germline ends came to 12 bases. This CDR3 comprises 12 residues. Germline values: CDR1 SGHDN, CDR2 FVKESK. The CDR3 loop is CASSTGFRTQYF. In DNA, the CDR3 is TGTGCCAGCAGCACGGGGTTTCGAACCCAGTACTTC.

As regards this clone: Other DNA sequences in this sample translate to the same CDR3. V is TRBV20-1 and J is TRBJ1-1; D not certain. With 3 bases removed from V and 5 bases from J, the gap between germline ends came to 7 bases. This CDR3 spans 11 amino acids. Germline V gives CDR1 DFQATT, CDR2 SNEGSKA (reference sequence). In nucleotides, the CDR3 is TGCAGTGCTAGTCCTAGGACTGAAGCTTTCTTT. Translating it yields CSASPRTEAFF.

The chain is built from TRBV2 and TRBJ1-1, with D hard to call. This CDR3 contains 13 residues. Germline CDR1 reads SNHLY; CDR2 reads FYNNEI. Deletions cut 5 bases from V and 2 bases from J, with 9 bases between. The DNA of the CDR3 is TGTGCCAGCAGTTACGGACTTAACACTGAAGCTTTCTTT. Residues: CASSYGLNTEAFF. The variable domain in full, with the rest retrieved from reference TRBV2 and TRBJ1-1, is EPEVTQTPSHQVTQMGQEVILRCVPISNHLYFYWYRQILGQKVEFLVSFYNNEISEKSEIFDDQFSVERPDGSNFTLKIRSTKLEDSAMYFCASSYGLNTEAFFGQGTRLTVV.